This entry describes one T cell receptor (beta chain). The sample is drawn from a study of blood T cell repertoires in COVID-19. Study-wide background: Samples taken during acute and convalescent COVID-19 were collected in the United States, Italy and Spain. Sources were T cells, B-cell-depleted T cells, or PBMCs; the material itself was cDNA or gDNA.

In the source study's methods: Estimated nucleated cell counts came from reference gene primer amplification. The repertoire was sequenced with immunoSEQ multiplex PCR; TCRdb's copy has only in-frame clones and lacks some. V, J and clone size derive from that table, while D and trimming were established from the DNA sequence. The table has around 190,000 clones, about nine tenths seen once. What was sequenced was peripheral blood. The clonotype was recovered from a man aged 18-30 years with active or convalescent COVID-19.

The CDR3 DNA reads TGTGCCAGCAGTGAGGAGTGGGCAGGGTCCTACGAGCAGTACTTC. Translation gives CASSEEWAGSYEQYF. The chain is built from TRBV25-1 and TRBJ2-7; D may be TRBD1 (5 bases). Between the trimmed V and J ends, which lost 3 bases and 1 base, there was a span of 13 bases. The CDR3 covers 15 residues. Germline-derived CDR1 and CDR2 are MGHDK and SYGVNS.